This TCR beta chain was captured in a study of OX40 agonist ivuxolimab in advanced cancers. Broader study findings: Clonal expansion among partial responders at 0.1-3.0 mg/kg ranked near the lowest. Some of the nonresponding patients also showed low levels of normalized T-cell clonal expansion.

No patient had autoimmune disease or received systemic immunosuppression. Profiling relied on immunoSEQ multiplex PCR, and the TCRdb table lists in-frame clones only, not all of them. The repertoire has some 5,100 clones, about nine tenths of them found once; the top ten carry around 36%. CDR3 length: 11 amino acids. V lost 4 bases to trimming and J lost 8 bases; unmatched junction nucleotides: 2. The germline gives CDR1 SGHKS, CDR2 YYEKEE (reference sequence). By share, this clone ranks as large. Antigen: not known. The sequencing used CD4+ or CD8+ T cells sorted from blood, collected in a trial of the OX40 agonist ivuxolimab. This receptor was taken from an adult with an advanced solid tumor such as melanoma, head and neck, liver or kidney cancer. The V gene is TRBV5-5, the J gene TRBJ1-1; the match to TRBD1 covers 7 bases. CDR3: CASSMDREAFF. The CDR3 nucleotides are TGTGCCAGCAGCATGGACAGGGAAGCTTTCTTT. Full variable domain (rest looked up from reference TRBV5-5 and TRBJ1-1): DAGVTQSPTHLIKTRGQQVTLRCSPISGHKSVSWYQQVLGQGPQFIFQYYEKEERGRGNFPDRFSARQFPNYSSELNVNALLLGDSALYLCASSMDREAFFGQGTRLTVV.